This T cell receptor (beta chain) stems from a study of T cells in Graves' hyperthyroidism and ophthalmopathy. The CDR3 is 15 amino acids. The germline gives CDR1 SGHVS, CDR2 FNYEAQ. The V and J ends lost 3 bases and 3 bases, in that order; junction bases with no gene match: 5. Absent ophthalmopathy progression within 18 months defined stable Graves' hyperthyroidism. Hyperthyroidism was newly diagnosed in patients aged 18 to 65 (duration under 2 months). Those patients with uncontrolled infection, other autoimmune disease, pregnancy or lactation were excluded. Thyroid ultrasound and orbital computed tomography, with clinical symptoms and serum thyroxine and TRAb, informed diagnoses. Amplification targeted TCR beta CDR3 regions from RNA transcripts. TCR CDR3 regions were first amplified by RT-PCR with HTBI primers. TCRdb analysed the multiplex PCR reads with MiXCR anew, one entry per CDR3 protein. The sample lists some 690,000 distinct CDR3 sequences, approximately 15% occurring once.

The chain links TRBV7-6 to TRBJ2-7, with 10 bases aligning to TRBD1. The sample was blood. The clonotype originates from a middle-aged man with Graves' hyperthyroidism. The DNA for the CDR3 is TGTGCCAGCAGCTTCCGACAGGGGGCTTTCTACGAGCAGTACTTC. Its translation is CASSFRQGAFYEQYF.